The 15 T cell receptor beta chains below were found in one sample sequenced in a study of blood T cell repertoires in COVID-19. This table comes from immunoSEQ multiplex PCR, and its TCRdb copy is limited to in-frame clones, with some not included. The table lists some 250,000 clones, nearly 90% of them singletons. Material for sequencing was peripheral blood. Receptors originate from a woman aged 25 to 45 with acute or convalescent COVID-19.

The V and J genes are TRBV6-2 or TRBV6-3 and TRBJ2-1; D perhaps matches TRBD2 (6 bases). This CDR3 spans 18 amino acids. Germline CDR1 reads MNHEY; CDR2 reads SVGEGT. V lost 2 bases and J 6 bases, leaving 23 bases between the germline ends. The CDR3 loop is CASSYSPAVAVRVNEQFF. The CDR3 DNA is TGTGCCAGCAGTTACAGTCCCGCGGTAGCGGTCCGAGTCAATGAGCAGTTCTTC.

The V call is TRBV21-1, the J call TRBJ2-4; TRBD2 is taken as the D call from the table, unchecked against the DNA. TRBV21-1 is described as a pseudogene. The CDR3 length is 19 residues. CDR3 amino acids: CASSKEVGEGPHKSNIQYF. The CDR3 DNA sequence: TGTGCCAGCAGCAAAGAGGTCGGGGAAGGGCCCCACAAATCAAACATTCAGTACTTC.

This clone was counted a single time. This chain links TRBV19 with TRBJ2-3, with 8 bases aligning to TRBD1. CDR1 and CDR2 from the germline V gene are LNHDA and SQIVND (reference sequence). With 2 bases clipped from V and 4 bases from J, the junction kept 11 bases outside the gene matches. CDR3 length: 17 amino acids. The CDR3 sequence is CASSISGTGIYADTQYF. Here the CDR3 DNA reads TGTGCCAGTAGTATAAGTGGGACAGGCATATACGCAGATACGCAGTATTTT.

This clone was counted only a few times. The rearrangement links TRBV29-1 to TRBJ1-3; D perhaps matches TRBD1 (5 bases). The CDR3 consists of 12 residues. V lost 3 bases and J lost 3, with 6 bases in between. The germline gives CDR1 SQVTM, CDR2 ANQGSEA. The CDR3 nucleotides read TGCAGCGTTGAGGGGGGTGGAAACACCATATATTTT. The encoded protein is CSVEGGGNTIYF.

This chain connects TRBV12-5 to TRBJ1-4, with 8 bases lining up with TRBD1. V was clipped by 5 bases and J by 8 bases; unmatched bases: 10. Germline V gene data show CDR1 as LGHNT and CDR2 as FRNRAP. The CDR3 runs 15 residues. The DNA of the CDR3 is TGTGCTAGTGGTCACCGGACAGGGCTTGGAGAAAAACTGTTTTTT. This sequence encodes CASGHRTGLGEKLFF. Together with reference TRBV12-5 and TRBJ1-4, the CDR3 gives the full variable domain: DARVTQTPRHKVTEMGQEVTMRCQPILGHNTVFWYRQTMMQGLELLAYFRNRAPLDDSGMPKDRFSAEMPDATLATLKIQPSEPRDSAVYFCASGHRTGLGEKLFFGSGTQLSVL.

The chain uses TRBV9 and TRBJ2-7; 10 nucleotides align to TRBD2. V shed 0 bases, J shed 5 bases, and the junction held 5 bases outside the gene matches. In germline, CDR1 is SGDLS, CDR2 YYNGEE. This CDR3 is built from 15 residues. CDR3 loop: CASSVVASGRNEQYF. CDR3 nucleotide sequence: TGTGCCAGCAGCGTAGTGGCTAGCGGGAGAAACGAGCAGTACTTC.

This chain joins TRBV30 and TRBJ2-5, with 8 positions matching TRBD1. The V gene end was trimmed by 1 base and the J gene end by 2 bases; junction bases not matched to a gene: 3. The length of the CDR3 is 14 residues. Germline-derived CDR1 and CDR2 are GTSNPN and SVGIG (reference sequence). The DNA for the CDR3 is TGTGCCTGGAGTGGGTGGACAGGGCAAGAGACCCAGTACTTC. Translation: CAWSGWTGQETQYF.

V is TRBV5-4 and J is TRBJ2-3; a possible D gene is TRBD2 (6 bases). Per the germline V gene, CDR1 is SGHNT and CDR2 is YYREEE (reference sequence). The CDR3 is 18 amino acids. The germline V and J ends were trimmed by 0 bases and 0 bases, with 17 bases remaining between them. The DNA of the CDR3 is TGTGCCAGCAGCTTGGGACTAGTGAGGTCACATAGCACAGATACGCAGTATTTT. Translating gives CASSLGLVRSHSTDTQYF. Variable domain in full (rest from reference TRBV5-4 and TRBJ2-3): ETGVTQSPTHLIKTRGQQVTLRCSSQSGHNTVSWYQQALGQGPQFIFQYYREEENGRGNFPPRFSGLQFPNYSSELNVNALELDDSALYLCASSLGLVRSHSTDTQYFGPGTRLTVL.

V is TRBV19 and J is TRBJ1-3, with D unresolved. CDR3 length: 10 residues. The V end lost 10 bases, the J end lost 2 bases, and 3 bases lay between the germline ends. CDR1 is LNHDA, CDR2 SQIVND, per germline (reference sequence). In DNA form, the CDR3 reads TGTGCCACTACTGGAAACACCATATATTTT. Its protein is CATTGNTIYF.

This rearrangement joins TRBV27 to TRBJ2-7; 14 nucleotides align to TRBD2. Germline CDR1 and CDR2: MNHEY and SMNVEV (reference sequence). Trimming cost V 3 bases and J 3 bases; bases outside gene matches: 1. This CDR3 spans 15 amino acids. The CDR3: CASSFGLAGGYEQYF. The CDR3 coding sequence is TGTGCCAGCAGTTTCGGACTAGCGGGAGGCTACGAGCAGTACTTC.

The count of this clone is one. The chain carries TRBV28 and TRBJ1-1; 7 bases match TRBD1. The V gene end was trimmed by 7 bases and the J gene end by 1 base; junction bases not matched to a gene: 3. CDR3 length equals 13 residues. CDR1 MDHEN and CDR2 SYDVKM come from the germline V gene. CDR3 coding DNA: TGTGCCAGCACGGACAGGAGGAACACTGAAGCTTTCTTT. It encodes CASTDRRNTEAFF.

The chain recombines TRBV29-1 with TRBJ2-1, with 9 nucleotides matching TRBD2. V lost 7 bases, J lost 6 bases, and 13 bases stayed unmatched. The CDR3 loop spans 15 amino acids. Germline CDR1 reads SQVTM; CDR2 reads ANQGSEA. Written as DNA, the CDR3 is TGCAGCGCCAGACTAGCGGCATCCCCGGGCAATGAGCAGTTCTTC. As protein: CSARLAASPGNEQFF.

There are a few counts of this clone. The genes are TRBV6-5 and TRBJ1-2, with 10 bases identical to TRBD1. CDR3 size: 13 residues. The germline V gene encodes CDR1 MNHEY and CDR2 SVGAGI. V lost 10 bases and J lost 4; bases outside the gene matches: 6. For the CDR3, the DNA is TGTGCCACCCGGACAGGGGGAAGCTATGGCTACACCTTC. It encodes CATRTGGSYGYTF.

This clone has more than one count but fewer than ten. V usage is TRBV13 and J usage is TRBJ2-3; TRBD2 aligns across 10 bases. In germline, CDR1 is PRHDT, CDR2 FYEKMQ (reference sequence). After removal of 5 bases from V and 5 bases from J, the junction contained 10 bases not matched to a gene. This CDR3 comprises 16 residues. CDR3 protein: CASSLRPGLALDTQYF. In DNA, the CDR3 is TGTGCCAGCAGCCTTCGACCGGGACTAGCGCTAGATACGCAGTATTTT.

V usage is TRBV4-3 and J usage is TRBJ2-1; D is unclear. Per the germline V gene, CDR1 is LGHNA and CDR2 is YSLEER. The V and J ends lost 0 bases and 8 bases respectively, with 5 bases between them. The CDR3 length is 12 residues. In nucleotides, the CDR3 is TGCGCCAGCAGCCAAGATGCAGATGAGCAGTTCTTC. Amino acids: CASSQDADEQFF.